This T cell receptor (beta chain) was identified during a study of CD8 T cells in ankylosing spondylitis. Study findings and constraints: Past research had described some motif variants in reactive arthritis synovial fluid and blood.

Germline V CDR1 and CDR2: SGHTA, FQGNSA. CDR3 size: 14 residues. The V end was cut by 5 bases, the J end by 2 bases, with 12 bases between. Comments on this clonotype: What it recognizes is unknown.

Using its own MiXCR run on the 5' RACE reads, TCRdb lists one record per CDR3 protein. This table has some 140,000 distinct CDR3 sequences, 6% to 8.5% appearing once. This chain connects TRBV7-2 to TRBJ1-1, with a weak D call TRBD1 (5 bases). The sample was blood, either unsorted or a sorted T cell fraction (not recorded which). This clonotype was sampled from a female donor with ankylosing spondylitis or in good health (not recorded which). Written as DNA, the CDR3 is TGTGCCAGCAGCACCGGGGGGGTTAACACTGAAGCTTTCTTT. Protein: CASSTGGVNTEAFF. The whole variable domain, filled in from reference TRBV7-2 and TRBJ1-1, reads GAGVSQSPSNKVTEKGKDVELRCDPISGHTALYWYRQSLGQGLEFLIYFQGNSAPDKSGLPSDRFSAERTGGSVSTLTIQRTQQEDSAVYLCASSTGGVNTEAFFGQGTRLTVV.